This TCR beta chain was found in a study of lung T cells in sarcoidosis with Löfgren's syndrome. TCRdb fed the reads into MiXCR, producing one record per CDR3 protein. The table lists some 840 distinct CDR3 sequences, 25% to 35% of them singletons. Germline CDR1 reads SGHTA; CDR2 reads FQGTGA. The V gene end was trimmed by 6 bases and the J gene end by 9 bases; junction bases not matched to a gene: 13. This CDR3 region has 15 residues. Sequencing was performed on CD4+ T cells from bronchoalveolar lavage fluid. The rearrangement uses TRBV7-3 and TRBJ2-1; 8 bases line up with TRBD1. The source of this sequence is a human donor with sarcoidosis (Löfgren's syndrome or another form), or a control subject (not recorded which). The CDR3 DNA follows: TGTGCCAGCAGACCAACAGGACAGGGAGGTAGTGAGCAGTTCTTC. Translated, it gives CASRPTGQGGSEQFF.